Shown below are 30 T cell receptor beta chains from a single sample sequenced in a study of shared clonotypes between healthy human individuals. Here immunoSEQ multiplex PCR was the method, and the copy in TCRdb shows in-frame clones only, minus some. This repertoire shows about 690,000 clones, 90% found once; its top ten account for 30% to 35%. The material sequenced was memory CD8+ T cells from PBMCs. The subset denotes: CD45RO+ cells pooled with CCR7-negative TemRA cells. These receptor sequences come from a man in his late teens or twenties in good health. Some clones in this sample may be carry-over from other donors' samples.

The chain has TRBV6-1 and TRBJ1-1; D gene uncertain. Germline V gene sequence: CDR1 MNHNS, CDR2 SASEGT. Trimming removed 3 bases from V and 1 base from J, with 6 bases in between. The CDR3 spans 13 residues. The chain's CDR3 is CASSEWTNTEAFF. The CDR3 coding sequence is TGTGCCAGCAGTGAGTGGACGAACACTGAAGCTTTCTTT.

V is TRBV6-4 and J is TRBJ2-1; the D gene is possibly TRBD1 (6 bases). CDR1 and CDR2 from the germline V gene are MRHNA and SNTAGT. V gave up 1 base and J gave up 10 bases, with 14 bases separating them. The CDR3 totals 14 residues. Here the CDR3 reads CASSDYAGTPEQFF. The CDR3 DNA reads TGTGCCAGCAGTGACTACGCCGGGACACCCGAGCAGTTCTTC.

The J gene is TRBJ2-7, the V gene TRBV2, with 7 bases fitting TRBD1. Trimming at V came to 5 bases and at J to 4 bases, leaving 11 bases not matched to a gene. In germline, CDR1 is SNHLY, CDR2 FYNNEI. The CDR3 has 15 amino acids. CDR3 sequence (DNA): TGTGCCAGCAGTCGACAGGGCCGGCTCGCGTACGAGCAGTACTTC. It is translated as CASSRQGRLAYEQYF.

This clone is a singleton in its sample. The J gene is TRBJ2-1, the V gene TRBV6-5, with D uncertain. The CDR3 covers 10 residues. Germline V gene lookup returns CDR1 MNHEY and CDR2 SVGAGI. V lost 8 bases to trimming and J lost 10 bases, with 9 bases between them. Written as DNA, the CDR3 is TGTGCCAGCGCAACGAGGGAGCAGTTCTTC. This sequence encodes CASATREQFF.

This clone is a singleton in its sample. This rearrangement joins TRBV19 to TRBJ2-7; D remains unclear. The CDR3 length is 15 residues. Trimming removed 5 bases from V and 2 bases from J, with 16 bases in between. The germline gives CDR1 LNHDA, CDR2 SQIVND (reference sequence). DNA of the CDR3: TGTGCCAGTAGTTTCGCCCTCAGCGACCCCTACGAGCAGTACTTC. Translation: CASSFALSDPYEQYF.

This chain uses TRBV6-1 with TRBJ2-3, with D possibly called TRBD1 or TRBD2 (5 bases each). In germline, CDR1 is MNHNS, CDR2 SASEGT. Trimming removed 4 bases from V and 4 bases from J, with 24 bases in between. The CDR3 has 18 amino acids. CDR3: CASSAYITGTESADTQYF. The CDR3 region has the DNA TGTGCCAGCAGTGCCTACATTACCGGGACGGAGAGTGCAGATACGCAGTATTTT.

The chain recombines TRBV11-2 with TRBJ2-3; D possibly corresponds to TRBD2 (5 bases). This CDR3 has 16 residues. V was cut by 1 base and J by 2 bases, with 13 bases left in between. Germline V gene lookup returns CDR1 SGHAT and CDR2 FQNNGV. Here the CDR3 DNA reads TGTGCCAGCAGCTTAGTTGGAGGCTTAAACACAGATACGCAGTATTTT. Its protein is CASSLVGGLNTDTQYF.

The chain's CDR3 is CASGGPRLYGYTF. The CDR3 DNA follows: TGTGCCAGTGGGGGGCCCAGGCTCTATGGCTACACCTTC. The J gene is TRBJ1-2, the V gene TRBV6-5; D might be TRBD1 (6 bases). CDR3 length: 13 amino acids. Germline-derived CDR1 and CDR2 are MNHEY and SVGAGI. Trimming removed 9 bases from V and 4 bases from J, with 15 bases in between.

The CDR3 region has the DNA TGTGCCAGCAGTTGGGGACTAGCGGGAGGTGATACCGGGGAGCTGTTTTTT. The encoded protein is CASSWGLAGGDTGELFF. The chain is built from TRBV28 and TRBJ2-2; TRBD2 aligns across 15 bases. Per the germline V gene, CDR1 is MDHEN and CDR2 is SYDVKM. After removal of 4 bases from V and 5 bases from J, the junction contained 5 bases not matched to a gene. This CDR3 region has 17 residues.

The chain links TRBV28 to TRBJ2-7; D is unclear. The V and J ends lost 4 bases and 7 bases respectively, with 8 bases between them. The CDR3 spans 11 residues. From germline, CDR1 is MDHEN and CDR2 SYDVKM. CDR3 sequence (DNA): TGTGCCAGCAGTTGGGCAGCGGAGCAGTACTTC. It encodes CASSWAAEQYF.

The CDR3 DNA reads TGTGCCAGCAGCCAAGATAGAATACAGGTCTACGAGCAGTACTTC. Protein product: CASSQDRIQVYEQYF. The chain links TRBV14 to TRBJ2-7; tentatively, D is TRBD1 (5 bases). The ends were cut back, 0 bases at V and 3 bases at J, with 12 bases in the middle. The germline V gene has CDR1 SGHDN and CDR2 FVKESK. The CDR3 has 15 residues.

The chain employs TRBV27 and TRBJ2-3; possibly TRBD1 for D (6 bases). Per germline, CDR1 MNHEY and CDR2 SMNVEV (reference sequence). CDR3 length: 15 residues. V lost 5 bases and J lost 2, with 14 bases in between. For the CDR3, the DNA is TGTGCCAGCAGTCCTCTGGGGGCGATCACAGATACGCAGTATTTT. This sequence encodes CASSPLGAITDTQYF.

The chain carries TRBV4-1 and TRBJ2-7, with TRBD1 as a possible D gene (6 bases). Deletions cut 4 bases from V and 6 bases from J, with 19 bases between. The CDR3 runs to 15 residues. Germline lookup yields CDR1 MGHRA and CDR2 YSYEKL. CDR3 DNA sequence: TGCGCCAGCAGCCCGGCGGCCCCAGGGGCTGGCGAGCAGTACTTC. This encodes CASSPAAPGAGEQYF.

V is TRBV27 and J is TRBJ2-2, with 9 bases matching TRBD2. CDR3 size: 16 residues. CDR1 and CDR2 (germline): MNHEY, SMNVEV (reference sequence). V was clipped by 4 bases and J by 6 bases; unmatched bases: 9. The CDR3 DNA reads TGTGCCAGCAGTTCAGCTAGCGGGAAGGAGCCCGGGGAGCTGTTTTTT. Translating gives CASSSASGKEPGELFF.

This clone was seen once. This chain uses TRBV7-9 with TRBJ2-3; unclear D gene. Looked up from germline, CDR1 is SEHNR and CDR2 is FQNEAQ (reference sequence). The V and J ends lost 5 bases and 2 bases respectively, with 20 bases between them. The CDR3 length is 17 residues. The CDR3, as DNA: TGTGCCAGCAGCAACCCTTCTACCCTGGACCTCACAGATACGCAGTATTTT. It is translated as CASSNPSTLDLTDTQYF.

The chain links TRBV23-1 to TRBJ2-7; D is unclear. TRBV23-1 belongs to the ORF category, with a function that is uncertain. The CDR3 runs to 11 residues. V lost 8 bases, J lost 5 bases, and 10 bases lay in between. The CDR3 bases are TGCGCCAGCGTTTTGGCCAACGAGCAGTACTTC. Translated, it gives CASVLANEQYF.

CDR3: CASSRSRRDILAGVQDTQYF. The CDR3 coding sequence is TGTGCCAGCAGTCGAAGTAGACGGGATATACTAGCGGGAGTTCAAGATACGCAGTATTTT. The chain recombines TRBV7-8 with TRBJ2-3; TRBD2 agrees at 11 bases. Germline CDR1 SGHVS, CDR2 FQNEAQ. V lost 6 bases and J lost 5; bases outside the gene matches: 22. This CDR3 spans 20 amino acids.

The genes are TRBV7-2 and TRBJ2-7; D possibly corresponds to TRBD2 (6 bases). Between the trimmed V and J ends, which lost 5 bases and 4 bases, there was a span of 15 bases. This CDR3 has 14 residues. CDR1 and CDR2 (germline): SGHTA, FQGNSA. This CDR3 reads CASSDGLGLYEQYF. The DNA of the CDR3 is TGTGCCAGCAGCGACGGCCTGGGACTTTACGAGCAGTACTTC.

The V gene is TRBV4-1, the J gene TRBJ2-7; D possibly uses TRBD1 or TRBD2 (5 bases each). V lost 8 bases and J 3 bases, leaving 11 bases between the germline ends. Germline CDR1 reads MGHRA; CDR2 reads YSYEKL. The CDR3 extends over 12 amino acids. CDR3 nucleotides: TGCGCCAGCCGGGACGCCAGCTACGAGCAGTACTTC. It is translated as CASRDASYEQYF.

This clone has a single count. The chain recombines TRBV7-2 with TRBJ1-5; TRBD1 is a possible D gene (5 bases). V shed 7 bases and J shed 3 bases, with 16 bases lying between them. Germline V gene lookup returns CDR1 SGHTA and CDR2 FQGNSA. This CDR3 has 15 amino acids. In DNA form, the CDR3 reads TGTGCCAGCACCCCGGGGCCTGGGTCCAATCAGCCCCAGCATTTT. Amino acid sequence: CASTPGPGSNQPQHF.

The chain recombines TRBV29-1 with TRBJ2-7; the D gene is possibly TRBD1 (5 bases). Per germline, CDR1 SQVTM and CDR2 ANQGSEA. V was clipped by 2 bases and J by 4 bases, with 30 bases between them. The CDR3 is made up of 19 amino acids. The CDR3 sequence is CSVEWSRAESQGGPYEQYF. The CDR3 region has the DNA TGCAGCGTTGAATGGTCTAGGGCGGAGTCCCAGGGTGGTCCTTACGAGCAGTACTTC.

The chain has TRBV27 and TRBJ2-7; possibly TRBD1 for D (6 bases). Trimming shortened V by 1 base and J by 6 bases, and 13 bases separated the two germline ends. Germline V gene sequence: CDR1 MNHEY, CDR2 SMNVEV (reference sequence). This CDR3 has 14 amino acids. The CDR3 DNA reads TGTGCCAGCAGTTTATTTCTTGGGGGCGCCGAGCAGTACTTC. It yields the protein CASSLFLGGAEQYF.

V and J are TRBV15 and TRBJ1-1; no firm D call. This CDR3 region has 13 residues. The V end lost 6 bases, the J end lost 2 bases, and 10 bases lay between the germline ends. Germline values: CDR1 LNHNV, CDR2 YYDKDF (reference sequence). The CDR3 sequence: CATSPGVNTEAFF. In DNA, the CDR3 is TGTGCCACCAGTCCCGGGGTTAACACTGAAGCTTTCTTT.

Here the CDR3 DNA reads TGCGCCAGCGGCCCGGGACTCCGCACAGATACGCAGTATTTT. Translated: CASGPGLRTDTQYF. The genes are TRBV5-1 and TRBJ2-3, with D perhaps TRBD2 (6 bases). Germline lookup yields CDR1 SGHRS and CDR2 YFSETQ. The CDR3 is made up of 14 amino acids. Trimming removed 7 bases at V and 1 base at J, with 13 bases between. Looking up the rest from reference TRBV5-1 and TRBJ2-3 gives the full variable domain: KAGVTQTPRYLIKTRGQQVTLSCSPISGHRSVSWYQQTPGQGLQFLFEYFSETQRNKGNFPGRFSGRQFSNSRSEMNVSTLELGDSALYLCASGPGLRTDTQYFGPGTRLTVL.

V is TRBV15 and J is TRBJ2-7, with no clear D. The CDR3 has 16 amino acids. Germline-derived CDR1 and CDR2 are LNHNV and YYDKDF (reference sequence). The ends were cut back, 0 bases at V and 1 base at J, with 13 bases in the middle. The CDR3 is CATSRDGPGPSYEQYF. The CDR3 region has the DNA TGTGCCACCAGCAGAGATGGGCCGGGCCCGTCCTACGAGCAGTACTTC.

This chain uses TRBV4-3 with TRBJ2-7; 9 positions match TRBD2. The V and J ends lost 0 bases and 2 bases, in that order; junction bases with no gene match: 8. The CDR3 sequence is 17 residues long. The germline CDR1 and CDR2 sequences are LGHNA and YSLEER. The CDR3 DNA follows: TGCGCCAGCAGCCAAGATTGGGGTAGCGGGAGTACCTACGAGCAGTACTTC. As protein: CASSQDWGSGSTYEQYF.

This clone was detected only once. V and J are TRBV7-3 and TRBJ2-1; 11 nucleotides line up with TRBD2. V lost 5 bases and J lost 4; bases outside the gene matches: 4. CDR1 is SGHTA, CDR2 FQGTGA, per germline. The CDR3 has 15 residues. The DNA for the CDR3 is TGTGCCAGCAGCGTCGGGACTAGCGGATACAATGAGCAGTTCTTC. Translated, it gives CASSVGTSGYNEQFF.

The CDR3 coding sequence is TGCGCCAGCAGCCAAGTCAAGGGCTCCTACAATGAGCAGTTCTTC. Its protein product is CASSQVKGSYNEQFF. The genes are TRBV4-1 and TRBJ2-1; D not certain. The germline V gene has CDR1 MGHRA and CDR2 YSYEKL. Trimming took off 1 base at V and 0 bases at J, with 7 bases between the two ends. This CDR3 has 15 residues.

This chain links TRBV9 with TRBJ1-2; TRBD1 agrees at 7 bases. Trimming took 3 bases from V and 4 from J; bases not matched to a gene: 18. Germline V lookup: CDR1 SGDLS, CDR2 YYNGEE. This CDR3 is built from 18 residues. This CDR3 reads CASSGWDSESPESYGYTF. The DNA of the CDR3 is TGTGCCAGCAGCGGCTGGGACAGCGAATCCCCCGAATCCTATGGCTACACCTTC.

The chain combines TRBV15 with TRBJ2-1; 8 bases match TRBD2. Germline V gene sequence: CDR1 LNHNV, CDR2 YYDKDF (reference sequence). J was trimmed by 10 bases and V by 3 bases; bases with no gene match: 8. The CDR3 has 14 residues. CDR3 nucleotides: TGTGCCACCAGCAGTGAAGGTAGCGGGAACGAGCAGTTCTTC. Its protein product is CATSSEGSGNEQFF.